This passage covers 22 T cell receptor beta chains from one sample sequenced in a study of neurological immune-mediated disorders. A single record per CDR3 protein comes from TCRdb applying MiXCR to the 5' RACE reads. The sample includes about 65,000 distinct CDR3 sequences, 3.5% to 5% of them seen just once. Sequenced material: PBMCs. These receptors all stem from a man aged 45-60 years with multiple sclerosis.

There are many counts of this clonotype. In DNA, the CDR3 is TGCAGTGCTTCCGATCCTAGCGGGGGACCTAATGAGCAGTTCTTC. Residues: CSASDPSGGPNEQFF. The rearrangement links TRBV20-1 to TRBJ2-1, with 10 bases lining up with TRBD2. CDR1 and CDR2 (germline): DFQATT, SNEGSKA (reference sequence). CDR3 length: 15 amino acids. The V and J ends lost 5 bases and 7 bases, in that order; junction bases with no gene match: 11.

About this clonotype itself: In this CDR3 the conserved last residue, phenylalanine or tryptophan, is missing, so a read error is likely. The CDR3 DNA follows: TGCGCCAGCAGCCCAGGGGGCTCAATGGATGGCTACACCAAC. This sequence encodes CASSPGGSMDGYTN. The chain uses TRBV5-1 and TRBJ1-2; 8 bases fit TRBD1. Per the germline V gene, CDR1 is SGHRS and CDR2 is YFSETQ. The CDR3 covers 14 residues. After removal of 4 bases from V and 6 bases from J, the junction contained 8 bases not matched to a gene.

The table lists this clonotype with many counts. The V and J genes are TRBV20-1 and TRBJ1-1; 8 bases align to TRBD1. Trimming cost V 6 bases and J 13 bases; bases outside gene matches: 13. In germline, CDR1 is DFQATT, CDR2 SNEGSKA (reference sequence). This CDR3 has 12 residues. The CDR3 loop is CSAPNSGGLGFF. CDR3 nucleotide sequence: TGCAGTGCACCAAATTCAGGGGGCTTGGGTTTCTTT.

This clonotype was observed many times. CDR3 DNA sequence: TGTGCCAGCAGCCTCCGACTAGCGGGGACAGATACGCAGTATTTT. It yields the protein CASSLRLAGTDTQYF. The gene calls are TRBV11-2 and TRBJ2-3; TRBD2 matches 11 bases. Germline values: CDR1 SGHAT, CDR2 FQNNGV. V shed 5 bases, J shed 3 bases, and the junction held 4 bases outside the gene matches. This CDR3 is built from 15 residues.

Only a few counts were recorded for this clonotype. The rearrangement joins TRBV11-1 to TRBJ2-1; possibly TRBD2 for D (7 bases). Germline loops: CDR1 SGHAT, CDR2 FQDESV (reference sequence). V dropped 3 bases and J dropped 7 bases, with 16 bases sitting between them. CDR3 length: 15 residues. The CDR3 loop is CASSFSKGGVNEQFF. CDR3 coding DNA: TGTGCCAGCAGCTTTAGTAAAGGGGGGGTTAATGAGCAGTTCTTC.

This clonotype was counted ten times or more. The chain has TRBV5-5 and TRBJ2-3, with a weak D call TRBD1 (5 bases). CDR3 length: 13 residues. Germline lookup yields CDR1 SGHKS and CDR2 YYEKEE (reference sequence). V lost 4 bases and J 5 bases, leaving 11 bases between the germline ends. The CDR3 spells CASSGQPGDTQYF. The CDR3 DNA reads as TGTGCCAGCAGCGGACAACCGGGAGATACGCAGTATTTT. The variable domain in full, with the rest retrieved from reference TRBV5-5 and TRBJ2-3, is DAGVTQSPTHLIKTRGQQVTLRCSPISGHKSVSWYQQVLGQGPQFIFQYYEKEERGRGNFPDRFSARQFPNYSSELNVNALLLGDSALYLCASSGQPGDTQYFGPGTRLTVL.

This clonotype was seen ten or more times. The rearrangement joins TRBV15 to TRBJ2-1; 9 bases map to TRBD2. There are 17 residues in the CDR3. Germline V CDR1 and CDR2: LNHNV, YYDKDF (reference sequence). With V trimmed by 5 bases and J by 5 bases, 13 bases remained unmatched. The CDR3 is CATSPVRAGGPNNEQFF. DNA for the CDR3: TGTGCCACCAGCCCCGTGAGGGCGGGGGGGCCTAACAATGAGCAGTTCTTC.

This clonotype was detected many times. The genes are TRBV12-3 or TRBV12-4 and TRBJ2-3, with 13 bases that match TRBD2. The CDR3 consists of 15 residues. The V and J ends lost 6 bases and 3 bases, in that order; junction bases with no gene match: 3. CDR3 sequence (DNA): TGTGCCAGCAGCTTGACTAGCGGGAGGACAGATACGCAGTATTTT. The encoded protein is CASSLTSGRTDTQYF.

This clonotype has at least ten counts. The genes are TRBV3-1 and TRBJ1-1, with TRBD1 identical over 10 bases. J was trimmed by 5 bases and V by 0 bases; bases with no gene match: 6. The germline V gene encodes CDR1 LGHDT and CDR2 YNNKEL (reference sequence). The CDR3 length is 16 residues. The CDR3 region is CASSQDHLGQGTEAFF. CDR3 sequence (DNA): TGTGCCAGCAGCCAAGATCACCTGGGACAGGGGACTGAAGCTTTCTTT. The complete variable domain, with remaining parts taken from reference TRBV3-1 and TRBJ1-1, reads DTAVSQTPKYLVTQMGNDKSIKCEQNLGHDTMYWYKQDSKKFLKIMFSYNNKELIINETVPNRFSPKSPDKAHLNLHINSLELGDSAVYFCASSQDHLGQGTEAFFGQGTRLTVV.

This clonotype appeared many times. The chain couples TRBV24-1 to TRBJ2-1, with D possibly TRBD1 on 5 matching bases. Trimming shortened V by 1 base and J by 7 bases, and 16 bases separated the two germline ends. Germline V CDR1 and CDR2: KGHDR, SFDVKD. This CDR3 spans 16 amino acids. The CDR3 loop reads CATSDLPQAPRNEQFF. The CDR3 DNA sequence: TGTGCCACCAGTGATTTACCACAGGCGCCGAGAAATGAGCAGTTCTTC.

CDR3 amino acids: CASSPTEGLNIQYF. CDR3 DNA sequence: TGCGCCAGCAGCCCCACCGAGGGATTAAACATTCAGTACTTC. The J gene is TRBJ2-4, the V gene TRBV5-1; a possible D gene is TRBD2 (5 bases). V dropped 4 bases and J dropped 6 bases, with 14 bases sitting between them. The CDR3 extends over 14 amino acids. CDR1 and CDR2 from the germline V gene are SGHRS and YFSETQ.

The genes are TRBV5-1 and TRBJ2-1; TRBD2 matches at 8 bases. V was clipped by 4 bases and J by 8 bases; unmatched bases: 8. Germline V gene data show CDR1 as SGHRS and CDR2 as YFSETQ. The CDR3 has 14 residues. CDR3 nucleotides: TGCGCCAGCAGCATTAGCGGGGTCGTCGATGAGCAGTTCTTC. It encodes CASSISGVVDEQFF.

This clonotype was detected ten times or more. The genes are TRBV20-1 and TRBJ2-3; D might be TRBD1 (7 bases). The CDR3 loop spans 14 amino acids. CDR1 and CDR2 (germline): DFQATT, SNEGSKA (reference sequence). The V gene lost 0 bases and the J gene lost 6 bases, with 13 bases spanning the gap. The CDR3 protein is CSARDQQGRDTQYF. DNA of the CDR3: TGCAGTGCTAGAGATCAACAGGGGAGGGATACGCAGTATTTT.

Only a few counts were recorded for this clonotype. The germline gene is not matched at one end of the junction; a read error may be the cause. CDR3 region: CSARDGVNSPLNF. CDR3 DNA: TGCAGTGCTCGGGACGGGGTTAATTCACCCCTCAACTTT. V usage is TRBV20-1 and J usage is TRBJ1-6; tentatively, D is TRBD1 (5 bases). The CDR3 loop spans 13 amino acids. Per the germline V gene, CDR1 is DFQATT and CDR2 is SNEGSKA (reference sequence).

This clonotype was picked up many times. The genes are TRBV12-3 or TRBV12-4 and TRBJ2-5, with TRBD1 identical over 9 bases. V was pared by 5 bases and J by 1 base, with 5 bases of the junction left unmatched. The CDR3 is 15 residues long. The CDR3 is CASSPGTGIQETQYF. CDR3 nucleotides: TGTGCCAGCAGTCCCGGGACAGGGATCCAAGAGACCCAGTACTTC.

This clonotype showed up just a few times. The chain links TRBV20-1 to TRBJ1-1; a possible D gene is TRBD1 (5 bases). The germline V gene encodes CDR1 DFQATT and CDR2 SNEGSKA (reference sequence). V was clipped by 8 bases and J by 0 bases, with 13 bases between them. The CDR3 has 13 residues. This CDR3 reads CSWLSGMNTEAFF. Here the CDR3 DNA reads TGCAGTTGGTTATCAGGGATGAACACTGAAGCTTTCTTT.

This clonotype was detected many times. The chain links TRBV14 to TRBJ2-3; D is undetermined. Germline CDR1 and CDR2: SGHDN and FVKESK. Deletions cut 0 bases from V and 6 bases from J, with 7 bases between. CDR3 length equals 13 residues. The CDR3, as DNA: TGTGCCAGCAGCCAAGATTGGATGGATACGCAGTATTTT. This gives the protein CASSQDWMDTQYF.

This clonotype showed up many times. V usage is TRBV5-1 and J usage is TRBJ2-7; D call uncertain. The CDR3 is made up of 14 amino acids. The V gene's germline CDR1 is SGHRS and CDR2 YFSETQ. V dropped 2 bases and J dropped 2 bases, with 11 bases sitting between them. CDR3 sequence: CASSFGPSAYEQYF. Here the CDR3 DNA reads TGCGCCAGCAGCTTTGGCCCATCGGCCTACGAGCAGTACTTC.

This clonotype was found many times. The chain joins TRBV10-3 to TRBJ2-1; the D is unclear. The CDR3 spans 14 residues. The germline gives CDR1 ENHRY, CDR2 SYGVKD. Trimming pared 4 bases from V and 2 bases from J, leaving 9 bases between. This CDR3 is CAISVSGPYNEQFF. As DNA, the CDR3 is TGTGCCATCAGTGTGTCGGGTCCCTACAATGAGCAGTTCTTC.

This clonotype was picked up many times. This chain uses TRBV25-1 with TRBJ2-2; possible D gene TRBD1, 6 bases. The V gene's germline CDR1 is MGHDK and CDR2 SYGVNS. The CDR3 covers 14 residues. Trimming took 6 bases from V and 7 from J, leaving 15 bases between them. CDR3 sequence reads: CASSTTGRGGELFF. The CDR3 DNA is TGTGCCAGCAGCACGACAGGCCGTGGCGGGGAGCTGTTTTTT.

At least ten counts were recorded for this clonotype. The chain combines TRBV5-1 with TRBJ2-1; unclear D gene. The CDR3 loop spans 17 amino acids. The ends were cut back, 0 bases at V and 0 bases at J, with 13 bases in the middle. Germline V lookup: CDR1 SGHRS, CDR2 YFSETQ. CDR3 coding DNA: TGCGCCAGCAGCTTGGCCGGGTGGGTGAGCTCCTACAATGAGCAGTTCTTC. Translated, it gives CASSLAGWVSSYNEQFF.

This clonotype was recorded at least ten times. This chain uses TRBV20-1 with TRBJ2-2; D possibly corresponds to TRBD2 (5 bases). This CDR3 has 14 amino acids. Trimming pared 2 bases from V and 6 bases from J, leaving 13 bases between. Germline values: CDR1 DFQATT, CDR2 SNEGSKA (reference sequence). This CDR3 is CSARIEGGPGELFF. DNA of the CDR3: TGCAGTGCTAGAATTGAGGGCGGGCCCGGGGAGCTGTTTTTT.